One and the same sample provided the 25 T cell receptor beta chains below, sequenced in a study of early T cells in non-severe SARS-CoV-2 infection. From the 5' RACE reads, TCRdb called clonotypes with MiXCR, one entry per CDR3 protein. The sample has under 85,000 distinct CDR3 sequences, about 10% seen once. Sequencing input: whole blood. The receptors come from an adult who was a healthcare worker with PCR-confirmed SARS-CoV-2 infection or an uninfected control (not recorded which).

This clonotype was counted only a few times. The CDR3 region is CSVELSSSYNEQFF. The CDR3 nucleotides read TGCAGCGTTGAATTATCCAGCTCCTACAATGAGCAGTTCTTC. This chain uses TRBV29-1 with TRBJ2-1; D not resolved. Germline assignment: CDR1 SQVTM and CDR2 ANQGSEA. V was clipped by 2 bases and J by 0 bases, with 8 bases between them. CDR3 length equals 14 residues.

V is TRBV3-1 and J is TRBJ1-1; no firm D call. V lost 7 bases to trimming and J lost 4 bases, with 10 bases between them. Germline CDR1 is LGHDT and CDR2 is YNNKEL (reference sequence). The CDR3 runs 12 residues. CDR3 sequence: CASNSLGTEAFF. CDR3 in DNA: TGTGCCAGCAACTCTTTGGGCACTGAAGCTTTCTTT.

Notes on this clonotype: A much more abundant neighbour one base away suggests this may be a read error. The conserved final phenylalanine or tryptophan is absent from the CDR3, which likely points to a read error. The chain carries TRBV11-3 and TRBJ2-3; 12 bases align to TRBD2. The germline CDR1 and CDR2 sequences are SGHNT and YENEEA. This CDR3 contains 17 residues. J gave up 0 bases and V 5 bases, and 6 bases lay outside the gene matches. The CDR3 region is CASSRTSGAWSTDTQYC. The CDR3 nucleotides read TGTGCCAGCAGCAGGACTAGCGGGGCCTGGAGCACAGATACGCAGTATTGT.

This clonotype was recorded many times. The chain links TRBV7-6 to TRBJ2-6; D remains ambiguous. CDR1 is SGHVS and CDR2 is FNYEAQ in the germline V gene. V was shortened by 3 bases and J by 0 bases, with 3 bases between the two germline ends. The length of the CDR3 is 14 residues. The CDR3 DNA reads TGTGCCAGCAGCTTGGACTCTGGGGCCAACGTCCTGACTTTC. It yields the protein CASSLDSGANVLTF.

Details on this clonotype: A read error is possible here, since a much larger clone lies one base away. The V call is TRBV7-6, the J call TRBJ2-1; TRBD2 agrees at 10 bases. This CDR3 comprises 15 residues. Germline V gene lookup returns CDR1 SGHVS and CDR2 FNYEAQ. The CDR3 here is CAGSLETSGPSEQFF. In DNA form, the CDR3 reads TGTGCCGGCAGCTTAGAGACTAGCGGGCCAAGTGAGCAGTTCTTC.

The sample holds a few counts of this clonotype. V gene TRBV12-3 or TRBV12-4 combines with J gene TRBJ1-6; D not certain. Trimming shortened V by 8 bases and J by 4 bases, and 6 bases separated the two germline ends. The CDR3 spans 12 residues. CDR3 region: CASGRYNSPLHF. In DNA form, the CDR3 reads TGTGCCAGCGGTCGTTATAATTCACCCCTCCACTTT.

The rearrangement joins TRBV15 to TRBJ2-2; 10 bases are shared with TRBD2. Trimming took 2 bases from V and 6 from J; bases not matched to a gene: 6. Germline assignment: CDR1 LNHNV and CDR2 YYDKDF (reference sequence). This CDR3 is 16 amino acids long. CDR3 region: CATSRPGTSVPGELFF. The CDR3, as DNA: TGTGCCACCAGCAGACCCGGGACTAGCGTCCCCGGGGAGCTGTTTTTT.

The CDR3 reads CASGLLWTGQNSNQPQHF. The CDR3 region has the DNA TGTGCTAGTGGTTTACTTTGGACCGGACAAAATAGCAATCAGCCCCAGCATTTT. This sequence joins TRBV12-5 and TRBJ1-5; weak D call: TRBD1 (5 bases). Looked up from germline, CDR1 is LGHNT and CDR2 is FRNRAP. Trimming removed 3 bases at V and 0 bases at J, with 18 bases between. The CDR3 totals 18 residues.

This clonotype was observed many times. The chain combines TRBV4-1 with TRBJ2-6; perhaps TRBD1 as D (6 bases). The CDR3 covers 20 residues. Trimming pared 2 bases from V and 5 bases from J, leaving 25 bases between. In germline, CDR1 is MGHRA, CDR2 YSYEKL. The CDR3 DNA reads as TGCGCCAGCAGCCAACGTCAAACTTATCAGGGGCCTGGTCGGGCCAACGTCCTGACTTTC. It is translated as CASSQRQTYQGPGRANVLTF.

Only a few counts were recorded for this clonotype. The V and J genes are TRBV19 and TRBJ1-2; the D gene is possibly TRBD1 (5 bases). The CDR3 has 14 residues. Trimming shortened V by 9 bases and J by 4 bases, and 18 bases separated the two germline ends. Germline assignment: CDR1 LNHDA and CDR2 SQIVND (reference sequence). CDR3 DNA: TGTGCCAGCCATGAGACAGTCCCCTCCTATGGCTACACCTTC. Translation: CASHETVPSYGYTF. Using reference TRBV19 and TRBJ1-2 for the parts outside the CDR3, the full variable domain is DGGITQSPKYLFRKEGQNVTLSCEQNLNHDAMYWYRQDPGQGLRLIYYSQIVNDFQKGDIAEGYSVSREKKESFPLTVTSAQKNPTAFYLCASHETVPSYGYTFGSGTRLTVV.

This chain uses TRBV25-1 with TRBJ2-7, with TRBD1 matching over 12 bases. This CDR3 has 16 amino acids. The V segment lost 2 bases and the J segment 5 bases; nucleotides outside the gene matches: 7. Germline V gene data show CDR1 as MGHDK and CDR2 as SYGVNS. The CDR3 coding sequence is TGTGCCAGCAGTGAACTCGGGACAGGGGGCGGGAACGAGCAGTACTTC. This sequence encodes CASSELGTGGGNEQYF.

At least ten counts were recorded for this clonotype. The rearrangement joins TRBV5-1 to TRBJ1-3; D is unresolved. The V gene lost 1 base and the J gene lost 6 bases, with 17 bases spanning the gap. Germline V gives CDR1 SGHRS, CDR2 YFSETQ. The CDR3 sequence is 16 residues long. The CDR3, as DNA: TGCGCCAGCAGCTTGTGGCCGGACGGTGGAGAAAACACCATATATTTT. It is translated as CASSLWPDGGENTIYF.

Sample share makes this clonotype medium-sized. This CDR3 reads CSVKKIAGSYEQYF. The CDR3 nucleotides read TGCAGCGTTAAGAAGATAGCCGGCTCCTACGAGCAGTACTTC. The chain joins TRBV29-1 to TRBJ2-7; no clear D gene. V lost 5 bases and J lost 0, with 14 bases in between. This CDR3 is built from 14 residues. Germline V gene sequence: CDR1 SQVTM, CDR2 ANQGSEA.

The chain joins TRBV11-2 to TRBJ2-1; 8 nucleotides match TRBD2. Germline V gives CDR1 SGHAT, CDR2 FQNNGV. This CDR3 is 13 amino acids long. J lost 12 bases, V lost 6 bases, and 10 bases had no gene match. CDR3 sequence (DNA): TGTGCCAGCAGGACGACGGACGGGAGGGGGCAGTTCTTC. Protein product: CASRTTDGRGQFF.

This clonotype has a handful of counts. The chain uses TRBV6-5 and TRBJ1-2, with D hard to call. Germline V gene sequence: CDR1 MNHEY, CDR2 SVGAGI. V lost 7 bases and J 4 bases, leaving 19 bases between the germline ends. CDR3 size: 15 residues. The CDR3: CASKPWEGNSYGYTF. The CDR3 nucleotides read TGTGCCAGCAAACCCTGGGAAGGGAACAGCTATGGCTACACCTTC.

The chain couples TRBV25-1 to TRBJ2-1; D ambiguous. There are 14 residues in the CDR3. The V end was cut by 1 base, the J end by 7 bases, with 11 bases between. Germline V gene sequence: CDR1 MGHDK, CDR2 SYGVNS. CDR3 in DNA: TGTGCCAGCAGTGAATCTTCTCCGTGGAATGAGCAGTTCTTC. It is translated as CASSESSPWNEQFF.

The chain has TRBV10-1 and TRBJ2-5; TRBD2 agrees at 7 bases. The germline V gene encodes CDR1 WNHNN and CDR2 SYGVQD (reference sequence). This CDR3 is 14 amino acids long. V gave up 4 bases and J gave up 0 bases; unmatched junction bases: 2. CDR3 sequence: CASSGSGYQETQYF. In nucleotides, the CDR3 is TGCGCCAGCAGTGGTAGCGGGTACCAAGAGACCCAGTACTTC.

This clonotype was observed many times. The chain employs TRBV10-3 and TRBJ2-2, with D maybe TRBD2 (6 bases). CDR3 size: 15 residues. Trimming cost V 4 bases and J 0 bases, with 9 bases left between them. Germline CDR1 and CDR2: ENHRY and SYGVKD. The CDR3 region is CAISAGTSNTGELFF. The DNA for the CDR3 is TGTGCCATCAGTGCGGGGACTTCGAACACCGGGGAGCTGTTTTTT.

Ten or more counts support this clonotype. The chain is built from TRBV10-3 and TRBJ1-3; D unresolved. Germline V gene sequence: CDR1 ENHRY, CDR2 SYGVKD. CDR3 length: 16 amino acids. V dropped 3 bases and J dropped 4 bases, with 16 bases sitting between them. The CDR3 DNA reads TGTGCCATCAGTGACCCATTGACACGACACGGAAACACCATATATTTT. It yields the protein CAISDPLTRHGNTIYF.

The gene calls are TRBV12-3 or TRBV12-4 and TRBJ2-2; D is perhaps TRBD1 (5 bases). This CDR3 has 14 amino acids. Trimming removed 6 bases from V and 4 bases from J, with 12 bases in between. CDR3 in amino acids: CASRTSQVTGELFF. CDR3 nucleotide sequence: TGTGCCAGCAGGACGTCACAGGTCACCGGGGAGCTGTTTTTT.

This clonotype was recorded many times. This chain joins TRBV21-1 and TRBJ2-7; the D call of TRBD1 is as the table states it, not checked on the DNA. TRBV21-1 is deemed a pseudogene. The CDR3 is 15 amino acids. CDR3 in DNA: TGTGCCAGCTCAGATGGCCGGGGGAGAGGCTACGAGCAGTACTTC. Its translation: CASSDGRGRGYEQYF.

This clonotype was observed a handful of times. The CDR3 does not close with the conserved phenylalanine or tryptophan, likely indicating a read error. The chain is built from TRBV5-1 and TRBJ2-7; D is ambiguous. The CDR3 totals 17 residues. The V end lost 4 bases, the J end lost 1 base, and 21 bases lay between the germline ends. Germline values: CDR1 SGHRS, CDR2 YFSETQ. The CDR3 spells CASSPPPAGHPSYEQYL. CDR3 DNA sequence: TGCGCCAGCAGCCCACCCCCGGCCGGTCACCCATCCTACGAGCAGTACCTC.

This clonotype was observed at least ten times. The genes are TRBV18 and TRBJ2-3, with D possibly TRBD1 on 6 matching bases. The CDR3 length is 14 residues. Trimming removed 2 bases at V and 4 bases at J, with 10 bases between. Germline V CDR1 and CDR2: KGHSH, LQKENI. The DNA of the CDR3 is TGTGCCAGCTCACCAGGACAGATAGCAGATACGCAGTATTTT. Its translation: CASSPGQIADTQYF.

This clonotype was picked up a small number of times. The CDR3 sequence is CSARGPTKDRYSNQPQHF. The CDR3 nucleotides are TGCAGTGCTAGAGGACCTACCAAGGACAGGTATAGCAATCAGCCCCAGCATTTT. This rearrangement joins TRBV20-1 to TRBJ1-5; 7 nucleotides match TRBD1. Germline trimming cut 1 base from V and 0 bases from J; bases unmatched to any gene: 12. The CDR3 is 18 residues long. In germline, CDR1 is DFQATT, CDR2 SNEGSKA (reference sequence).

This clonotype came up many times. The chain carries TRBV6-1 and TRBJ2-3; maybe TRBD2 (6 bases). The CDR3 is 15 residues long. Germline CDR1 is MNHNS and CDR2 is SASEGT. V shed 5 bases and J shed 4 bases, with 16 bases lying between them. CDR3 nucleotide sequence: TGTGCCAGCAGTACGGGACTCAATAGCGCAGATACGCAGTATTTT. Protein sequence: CASSTGLNSADTQYF.